The clone carrying this T cell receptor beta chain came up a few times. Its antigen remains unknown. The sample is drawn from a study of identical twins. TCRdb fed the 5' RACE reads into MiXCR, producing one record per CDR3 protein. The table lists more than 600,000 distinct CDR3 sequences, approximately 18% of them singletons. Germline V gene sequence: CDR1 MNHEY, CDR2 SVGAGI. The CDR3 runs 17 residues. Trimming cost V 0 bases and J 4 bases; bases outside gene matches: 9. Whole-study results and caveats: Conclusions came from cross-sectional statistical analysis, not from following the same donors.

The same data also went into a second study, on T cells expressing NK-cell markers. That paper states: It was sorted CD3+CD56-NKG2C+, CD3+CD56+NKG2C- and CD3+CD56+NKG2C+ T cells that provided the TCR beta repertoires.

The receptor's source is a woman in her late teens or twenties in good health. Sequencing was carried out using PBMCs. This sequence joins TRBV6-5 and TRBJ2-7; 10 bases align to TRBD2. In DNA, the CDR3 is TGTGCCAGCAGTTACTCACCTGCTAGCGGGAGTAAATACGAGCAGTACTTC. This translates into CASSYSPASGSKYEQYF.